This is a list of T cell receptor beta chains from one sample in a study of beta chain features in type 1 diabetes. Generated by immunoSEQ multiplex PCR, the TCRdb table keeps only in-frame clones and is missing some. The table has 600,000 to 700,000 clones, around 12% seen once; the top ten hold 0.095% to 0.15%. Input material: naive CD4+ T cells from blood. The receptors were sampled from a man under 40 with type 1 diabetes. Each CDR3 is given with its conserved first and last residue. D genes are given only for firm matches. Where a row states a size, it is once, few, many or the class of an expanded clone; other rows omit it.

TRBJ1-2 - TRBV4-3 - TGCGCCAGCAGCCAGGAAAGACAGGCCCTGGGGGGCTACACCTTC CASSQERQALGGYTF
TRBJ1-2 - TRBV9 few TGTGCCAGCAGCGTAGGTCGGCAGGAGGGCTACACCTTC CASSVGRQEGYTF
TRBJ2-5 - TRBV5-1 few TGCGCCAGCAGCTTCAGCGGCCAAGAGACCCAGTACTTC CASSFSGQETQYF
TRBJ2-5 - TRBV27 few TGTGCCAGCAGTAGAAACCGGGACACCCAGTATCAAGAGACCCAGTACTTC CASSRNRDTQYQETQYF
TRBJ2-1 - TRBV7-9 few TGTGCCAGCAGCTTAACTGAGGCCTACAATGAGCAGTTCTTC CASSLTEAYNEQFF
TRBJ1-5 - TRBV9 - TGTGCCAGCAGCGCAGACCAGGGTCAGCCCCAGCATTTT CASSADQGQPQHF
TRBJ2-3 - TRBV5-1 few TGCGCCAGCAGCTTAGGGGGCACAGATACGCAGTATTTT CASSLGGTDTQYF
TRBJ1-1 TRBD1 TRBV4-3 - TGCGCCAGCAGCCAACTTGGACAGGGAGAAGCTTTCTTT CASSQLGQGEAFF
TRBJ2-1 TRBD1 TRBV10-3 few TGTGCCATCAGTATTGCCCCCCGGACAGGGCACTACAATGAGCAGTTCTTC CAISIAPRTGHYNEQFF
TRBJ1-5 - TRBV6-6 - TGTGCCAGCACATGGACAGAGTTCAATCAGCCCCAGCATTTT CASTWTEFNQPQHF
TRBJ1-1 - TRBV9 few TGTGCCAGCAGCGCTTGGGACATTAGGACTGAAGCTTTCTTT CASSAWDIRTEAFF
TRBJ2-5 TRBD2 TRBV4-3 few TGCGCCAGCAGCCAAGATTTAGCGGGGGGGGAGACCCAGTACTTC CASSQDLAGGETQYF
TRBJ1-3 - TRBV5-1 - TGCGCCAGCAGCTTGCCAGACTACTCTGGAAACACCATATATTTT CASSLPDYSGNTIYF